The table lists the clone carrying this T cell receptor beta chain with a count of one. The entry originates in a study of shared clonotypes between healthy human individuals. The germline gives CDR1 SGHTA, CDR2 FQGNSA. CDR3 length: 14 residues. V was clipped by 1 base and J by 3 bases, with 10 bases between them. Produced via immunoSEQ multiplex PCR; TCRdb's table is partial and in-frame only. This repertoire shows fewer than 600,000 clones, approximately 77% found once; its top ten account for around 11%. The V and J genes are TRBV7-2 and TRBJ2-7, with D possibly matching TRBD2 (5 bases). The sample was PBMCs. This TCR was sampled from a woman aged 35 to 49 in good health. Some clones in this sample may be carry-over from other donors' samples. The CDR3: CASSLGASFYEQYF. CDR3 DNA sequence: TGTGCCAGCAGCTTAGGAGCTAGCTTCTACGAGCAGTACTTC.